The subject of this entry is one TCR beta chain. Its target is unknown. Execution of the assay was at deep level. Here immunoSEQ multiplex PCR was the method, and the copy in TCRdb shows in-frame clones only, minus some. Counted here are some 2,500,000 clones, just under 95% occurring once; the ten biggest clones make up around 0.35%. This record belongs to a study of shared clonotypes between healthy human individuals. Whole-study context: Researchers assigned three CD4 naive, three CD4 memory, two CD8 naive and one CD8 memory plate to each donor.

Recent acute infections and vaccinations were absent in the healthy HIV-negative adult donors. Overall study findings and caveats: Apart from blood, nothing was sampled; tissue repertoires likely differ.

Between the trimmed V and J ends, which lost 6 bases and 9 bases, there was a span of 21 bases. The CDR3 length is 14 residues. Germline-derived CDR1 and CDR2 are MGHDK and SYGVNS. Sequences were obtained from naive CD4+ T cells from PBMCs. The subset denotes: CD45RA+ positively selected. The V call is TRBV25-1, the J call TRBJ2-7; tentative D call: TRBD1 (6 bases). The TCR originated in a man aged 18 to 35 in good health. Some clones in this sample may be carry-over from other donors' samples. The CDR3 reads CASRQQGSKNAQYF. In DNA, the CDR3 is TGTGCCAGCAGACAACAGGGATCTAAAAATGCGCAGTACTTC.